This TCR beta chain was documented in a study of T cells in Graves' hyperthyroidism and ophthalmopathy. Overall study: The authors collected peripheral blood at initial diagnosis, before any treatment.

RNA transcripts served as the template for amplifying TCR beta CDR3 regions. Researchers ran a first-round RT-PCR on the TCR CDR3 using the HTBI primer set. TCRdb fed the multiplex PCR reads into MiXCR, producing one record per CDR3 protein. The data contain around 190,000 distinct CDR3 sequences, about 18% of them singletons. This CDR3 is 15 amino acids long. Germline V lookup: CDR1 MDHEN, CDR2 SYDVKM. The germline V and J ends were trimmed by 3 bases and 4 bases, with 13 bases remaining between them. This clonotype has ten or more counts. Sequenced material: blood. The sequence came from a woman aged 45-65 years with Graves' hyperthyroidism. The chain couples TRBV28 to TRBJ1-5; D possibly corresponds to TRBD1 (5 bases). The CDR3 loop is CASSFGGFGNQPQHF. The CDR3, as DNA: TGTGCCAGCAGTTTTGGGGGGTTTGGAAATCAGCCCCAGCATTTT. The whole variable domain, filled in from reference TRBV28 and TRBJ1-5, reads DVKVTQSSRYLVKRTGEKVFLECVQDMDHENMFWYRQDPGLGLRLIYFSYDVKMKEKGDIPEGYSVSREKKERFSLILESASTNQTSMYLCASSFGGFGNQPQHFGDGTRLSIL.